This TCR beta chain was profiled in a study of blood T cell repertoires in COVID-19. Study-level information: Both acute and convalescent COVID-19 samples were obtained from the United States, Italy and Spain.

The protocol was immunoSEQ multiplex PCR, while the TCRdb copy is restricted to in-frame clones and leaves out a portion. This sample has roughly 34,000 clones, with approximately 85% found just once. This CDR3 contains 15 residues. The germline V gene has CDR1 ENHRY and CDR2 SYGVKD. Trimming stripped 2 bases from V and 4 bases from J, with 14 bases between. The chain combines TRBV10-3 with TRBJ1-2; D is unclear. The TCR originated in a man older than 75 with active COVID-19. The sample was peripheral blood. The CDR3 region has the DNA TGTGCCATCAGTGAGCCGAGGGAGGGCCTCTATGGCTACACCTTC. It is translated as CAISEPREGLYGYTF.